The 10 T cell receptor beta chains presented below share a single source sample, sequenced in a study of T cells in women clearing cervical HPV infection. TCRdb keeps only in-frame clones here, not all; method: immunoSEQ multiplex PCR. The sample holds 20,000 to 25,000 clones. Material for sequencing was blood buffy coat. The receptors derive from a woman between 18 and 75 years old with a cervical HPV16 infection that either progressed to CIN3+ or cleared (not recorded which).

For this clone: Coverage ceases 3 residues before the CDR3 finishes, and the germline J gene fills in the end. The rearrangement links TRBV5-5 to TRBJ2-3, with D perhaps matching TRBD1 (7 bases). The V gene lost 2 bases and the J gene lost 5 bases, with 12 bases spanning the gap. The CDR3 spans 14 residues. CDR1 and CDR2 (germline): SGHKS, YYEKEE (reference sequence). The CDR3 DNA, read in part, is TGTGCCAGCAGCTTCCGACAGGGAGGAGATACG. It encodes CASSFRQGGDT. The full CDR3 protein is CASSFRQGGDTQYF.

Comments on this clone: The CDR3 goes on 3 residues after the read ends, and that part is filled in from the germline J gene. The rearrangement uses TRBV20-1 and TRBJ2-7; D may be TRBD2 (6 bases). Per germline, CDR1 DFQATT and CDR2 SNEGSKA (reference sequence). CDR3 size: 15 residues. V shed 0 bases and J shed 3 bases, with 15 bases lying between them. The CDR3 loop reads CSARDQAGTYYEQYF. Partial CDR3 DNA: TGCAGTGCTAGAGATCAGGCGGGAACTTACTACGAG.

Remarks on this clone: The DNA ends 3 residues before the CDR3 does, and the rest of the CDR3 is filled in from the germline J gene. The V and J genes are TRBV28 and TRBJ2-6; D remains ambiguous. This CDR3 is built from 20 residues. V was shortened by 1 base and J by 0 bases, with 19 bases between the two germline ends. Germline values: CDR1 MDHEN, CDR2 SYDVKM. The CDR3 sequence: CASSLYAVGDRSSGANVLTF. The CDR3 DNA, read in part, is TGTGCCAGCAGTTTATACGCGGTTGGCGACCGAAGCTCTGGGGCCAACGTC.

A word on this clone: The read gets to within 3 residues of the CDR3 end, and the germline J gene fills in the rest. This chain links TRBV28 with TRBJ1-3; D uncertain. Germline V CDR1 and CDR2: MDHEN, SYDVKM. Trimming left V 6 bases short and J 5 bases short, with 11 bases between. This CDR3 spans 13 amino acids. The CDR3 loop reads CASSPVGRNTIYF. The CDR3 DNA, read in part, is TGTGCCAGCAGCCCGGTGGGCAGAAACACC.

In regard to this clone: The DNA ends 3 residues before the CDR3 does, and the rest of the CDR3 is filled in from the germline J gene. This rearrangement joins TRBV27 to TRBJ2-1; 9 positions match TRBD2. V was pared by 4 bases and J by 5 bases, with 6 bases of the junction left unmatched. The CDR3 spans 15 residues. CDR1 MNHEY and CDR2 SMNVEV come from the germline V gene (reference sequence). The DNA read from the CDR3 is TGTGCCAGCAGTTCCGTAGCGGGAGTGAACAATGAG. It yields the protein CASSSVAGVNNE. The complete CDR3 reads CASSSVAGVNNEQFF.

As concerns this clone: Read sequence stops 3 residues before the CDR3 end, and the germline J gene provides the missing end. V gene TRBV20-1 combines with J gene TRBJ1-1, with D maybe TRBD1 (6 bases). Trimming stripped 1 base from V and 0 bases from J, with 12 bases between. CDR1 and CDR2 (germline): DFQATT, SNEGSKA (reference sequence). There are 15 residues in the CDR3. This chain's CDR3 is CSARVSRTVNTEAFF. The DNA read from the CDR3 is TGCAGTGCTAGAGTGTCCCGGACAGTGAACACTGAA.

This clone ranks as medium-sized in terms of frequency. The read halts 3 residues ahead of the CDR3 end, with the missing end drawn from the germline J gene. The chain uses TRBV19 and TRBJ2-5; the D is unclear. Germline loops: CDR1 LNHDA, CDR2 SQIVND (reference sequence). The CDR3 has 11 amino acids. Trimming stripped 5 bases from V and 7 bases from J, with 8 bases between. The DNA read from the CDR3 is TGTGCCAGTAGTGAACAACGGACC. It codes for CASSEQRT. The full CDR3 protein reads CASSEQRTQYF. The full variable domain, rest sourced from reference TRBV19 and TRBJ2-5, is DGGITQSPKYLFRKEGQNVTLSCEQNLNHDAMYWYRQDPGQGLRLIYYSQIVNDFQKGDIAEGYSVSREKKESFPLTVTSAQKNPTAFYLCASSEQRTQYFGPGTRLLVL.

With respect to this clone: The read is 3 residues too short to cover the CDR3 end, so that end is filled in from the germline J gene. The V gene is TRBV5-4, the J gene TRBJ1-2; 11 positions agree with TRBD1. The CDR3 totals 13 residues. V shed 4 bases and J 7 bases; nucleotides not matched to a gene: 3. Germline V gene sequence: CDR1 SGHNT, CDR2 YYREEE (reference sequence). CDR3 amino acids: CASSRTGGSGYTF. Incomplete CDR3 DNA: TGTGCCAGCAGCAGGACAGGGGGCTCTGGC.

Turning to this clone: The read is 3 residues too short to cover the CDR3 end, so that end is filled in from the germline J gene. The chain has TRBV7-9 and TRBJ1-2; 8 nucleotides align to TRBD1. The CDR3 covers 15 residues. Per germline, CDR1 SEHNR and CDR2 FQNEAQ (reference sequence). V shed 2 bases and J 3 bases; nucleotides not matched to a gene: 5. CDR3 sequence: CASSLQGATYYGYTF. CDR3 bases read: TGTGCCAGCAGCTTACAGGGGGCGACTTACTATGGC.

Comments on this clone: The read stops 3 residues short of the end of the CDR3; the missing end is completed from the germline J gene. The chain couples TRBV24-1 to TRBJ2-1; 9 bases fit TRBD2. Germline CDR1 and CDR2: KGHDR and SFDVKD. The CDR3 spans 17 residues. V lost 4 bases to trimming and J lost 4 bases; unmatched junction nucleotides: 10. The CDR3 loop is CATSDPTSGLPYNEQFF. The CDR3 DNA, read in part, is TGTGCCACCAGTGACCCCACTAGCGGGCTACCGTACAATGAG.